What follows are 17 T cell receptor beta chains derived from one specimen sequenced in a study of cytomegalovirus exposure and HLA in healthy donors. The PCR used 60 Vbeta and 13 Jbeta primers. Data came from immunoSEQ multiplex PCR; TCRdb stores just in-frame clones and leaves some out. The sample lists 100,000 or so clones; 69% were seen once. The specimen sequenced was PBMCs. These receptors came from a man younger than 45 in good health and CMV-seronegative.

The chain recombines TRBV6-1 with TRBJ2-7, with a tentative D call TRBD1 (6 bases). V was clipped by 5 bases and J by 2 bases, with 13 bases between them. CDR3 length equals 14 residues. The V gene's germline CDR1 is MNHNS and CDR2 SASEGT. CDR3: CASSSGQGPYEQYF. CDR3 DNA: TGTGCCAGCAGTTCGGGACAAGGCCCCTACGAGCAGTACTTC.

The J gene is TRBJ2-7, the V gene TRBV9; possible D gene TRBD2, 5 bases. This CDR3 is 15 amino acids long. Germline CDR1 SGDLS, CDR2 YYNGEE. The V gene lost 0 bases and the J gene lost 2 bases, with 12 bases spanning the gap. The CDR3 nucleotides read TGTGCCAGCAGCGTAGGAGAAGGAGGTCCCTACGAGCAGTACTTC. It is translated as CASSVGEGGPYEQYF.

This clone was counted a single time. The chain uses TRBV9 and TRBJ1-1; D remains ambiguous. This CDR3 contains 13 residues. V was cut by 0 bases and J by 2 bases, with 5 bases left in between. CDR1 and CDR2 from the germline V gene are SGDLS and YYNGEE. The CDR3 DNA sequence: TGTGCCAGCAGCGTAGAAATAAACACTGAAGCTTTCTTT. This encodes CASSVEINTEAFF.

The J gene is TRBJ2-7, the V gene TRBV20-1; 7 positions agree with TRBD1. This CDR3 contains 11 residues. Germline loops: CDR1 DFQATT, CDR2 SNEGSKA (reference sequence). Unmatched junction bases numbered 2, after V lost 6 bases and J lost 3 bases. CDR3 protein: CSAHRGYEQYF. The CDR3 DNA reads TGCAGTGCCCACAGGGGCTACGAGCAGTACTTC.

This clone has just a few counts. The rearrangement joins TRBV28 to TRBJ1-1; tentatively, D is TRBD1 (6 bases). This CDR3 is 12 amino acids long. Trimming shortened V by 5 bases and J by 6 bases, and 10 bases separated the two germline ends. Per the germline V gene, CDR1 is MDHEN and CDR2 is SYDVKM. The CDR3 DNA reads TGTGCCAGCAGTCGACAGGTGGCTGAAGCTTTCTTT. Residues: CASSRQVAEAFF.

DNA for the CDR3: TGTGCCAGCAGCTTACCCAACCAGGTGGGCTACACCTTC. Encoded protein: CASSLPNQVGYTF. This rearrangement joins TRBV7-9 to TRBJ1-2; D not resolved. Germline V gene lookup returns CDR1 SEHNR and CDR2 FQNEAQ (reference sequence). CDR3 size: 13 residues. V lost 2 bases and J 8 bases, leaving 12 bases between the germline ends.

The chain recombines TRBV7-9 with TRBJ1-1; weak D call: TRBD1 (5 bases). Trimming cost V 5 bases and J 1 base, with 11 bases left between them. Germline-derived CDR1 and CDR2 are SEHNR and FQNEAQ (reference sequence). The CDR3 is made up of 14 amino acids. The CDR3 sequence: CASSRDSRNTEAFF. The CDR3, as DNA: TGTGCCAGCAGCCGGGACTCCAGGAACACTGAAGCTTTCTTT. Combining the CDR3 with reference TRBV7-9 and TRBJ1-1 gives the whole variable domain DTGVSQNPRHKITKRGQNVTFRCDPISEHNRLYWYRQTLGQGPEFLTYFQNEAQLEKSRLLSDRFSAERPKGSFSTLEIQRTEQGDSAMYLCASSRDSRNTEAFFGQGTRLTVV.

This chain links TRBV7-8 with TRBJ1-3; TRBD1 might be the D (6 bases). The CDR3 spans 16 residues. V was clipped by 0 bases and J by 2 bases, with 11 bases between them. Germline-derived CDR1 and CDR2 are SGHVS and FQNEAQ. As DNA, the CDR3 is TGTGCCAGCAGCTTAGCCGCGGGGGCGCCTGGAAACACCATATATTTT. Protein product: CASSLAAGAPGNTIYF.

The rearrangement links TRBV7-2 to TRBJ2-3; a weak D match, TRBD2 (5 bases). Germline CDR1 and CDR2: SGHTA and FQGNSA. The V end was cut by 1 base, the J end by 1 base, with 9 bases between. The CDR3 length is 15 residues. For the CDR3, the DNA is TGTGCCAGCAGCTTAGACGGGAAAGGCACAGATACGCAGTATTTT. Protein: CASSLDGKGTDTQYF.

J is TRBJ1-3 and V is TRBV30; D is uncertain. Germline V gives CDR1 GTSNPN, CDR2 SVGIG (reference sequence). V shed 2 bases and J shed 3 bases, with 11 bases lying between them. The length of the CDR3 is 14 residues. CDR3 sequence: CAWSSMRVGNTIYF. The CDR3 bases are TGTGCCTGGAGTAGTATGCGGGTTGGAAACACCATATATTTT.

The chain uses TRBV28 and TRBJ2-7, with D maybe TRBD2 (7 bases). The CDR3 is made up of 16 amino acids. V was pared by 6 bases and J by 1 base, with 19 bases between. Germline V lookup: CDR1 MDHEN, CDR2 SYDVKM. CDR3 in DNA: TGTGCCAGCAGGCCCCAACGGGGGGCGAAATCCTACGAGCAGTACTTC. It specifies CASRPQRGAKSYEQYF.

Concerning this clone: This CDR3 fails to terminate in the conserved phenylalanine or tryptophan, so it likely reflects a read error. This sequence joins TRBV7-2 and TRBJ1-5, with a weak D call TRBD1 (6 bases). There are 14 residues in the CDR3. V gave up 7 bases and J gave up 9 bases, with 19 bases separating them. Germline assignment: CDR1 SGHTA and CDR2 FQGNSA. The CDR3 nucleotides are TGTGCCAGCACCGCCGGGACACTGATGCTGCCCCAGCATTCT. Amino acids: CASTAGTLMLPQHS.

A few counts support this clone. V usage is TRBV7-2 and J usage is TRBJ2-2; 8 bases align to TRBD1. CDR3 length equals 18 residues. Trimming cost V 0 bases and J 4 bases; bases outside gene matches: 10. Germline V gives CDR1 SGHTA, CDR2 FQGNSA. CDR3 DNA: TGTGCCAGCAGCTTAGCGCAGGGAAGACAGGGGCGCACCGGGGAGCTGTTTTTT. This translates into CASSLAQGRQGRTGELFF.

This clone was detected once. The V gene is TRBV7-2, the J gene TRBJ2-1; possible D gene TRBD2, 6 bases. V lost 5 bases, J lost 10 bases, and 15 bases lay in between. The CDR3 sequence is 13 residues long. Germline CDR1 is SGHTA and CDR2 is FQGNSA. CDR3 protein: CASSRGTGREQFF. CDR3 coding DNA: TGTGCCAGCAGCCGCGGGACTGGGCGGGAGCAGTTCTTC.

This sequence joins TRBV29-1 and TRBJ1-3; D uncertain. The CDR3 has 11 amino acids. In germline, CDR1 is SQVTM, CDR2 ANQGSEA. Deletions cut 4 bases from V and 4 bases from J, with 5 bases between. The CDR3 here is CSVAVGNTIYF. The CDR3 nucleotides are TGCAGCGTTGCGGTAGGAAACACCATATATTTT.

This clone occurred a few times. The CDR3 DNA is TGTGCCAGCAGCTACGGGTACAATCAGCCCCAGCATTTT. Translating gives CASSYGYNQPQHF. The rearrangement links TRBV2 to TRBJ1-5; D ambiguous. The V end was cut by 6 bases, the J end by 3 bases, with 9 bases between. Germline-derived CDR1 and CDR2 are SNHLY and FYNNEI. This CDR3 region has 13 residues.

The V gene is TRBV11-3, the J gene TRBJ2-1; 7 nucleotides agree with TRBD2. V was pared by 2 bases and J by 7 bases, with 5 bases of the junction left unmatched. Germline V gives CDR1 SGHNT, CDR2 YENEEA. The CDR3 is 14 amino acids. CDR3 in amino acids: CASSLTGGGNEQFF. CDR3 coding DNA: TGTGCCAGCAGCTTAACGGGAGGAGGGAATGAGCAGTTCTTC.